Shown below are 32 T cell receptor beta chains from a single sample sequenced in a study of shared clonotypes between healthy human individuals. TCRdb's table, derived via immunoSEQ multiplex PCR, lists solely in-frame clones and lacks some. The table lists 550,000 to 800,000 clones, about 90% of them singletons. Material: memory CD8+ T cells from PBMCs. Subset meaning: CD45RO+ cells pooled with CCR7-negative TemRA cells. These receptors were obtained from a man between 18 and 29 years old in good health. Some clones in this sample may be carry-over from other donors' samples.

This clone was found once. The chain couples TRBV27 to TRBJ2-6; possible D gene TRBD1, 6 bases. The CDR3 contains 20 residues. CDR1 is MNHEY, CDR2 SMNVEV, per germline (reference sequence). The V end lost 7 bases, the J end lost 0 bases, and 25 bases lay between the germline ends. CDR3 sequence: CASKSWAGEGDLSGANVLTF. The CDR3 DNA follows: TGTGCCAGCAAGAGTTGGGCAGGGGAAGGGGACCTCTCTGGGGCCAACGTCCTGACTTTC.

This chain connects TRBV28 to TRBJ2-3; 14 positions agree with TRBD2. J lost 6 bases, V lost 5 bases, and 7 bases had no gene match. There are 16 residues in the CDR3. The germline V gene encodes CDR1 MDHEN and CDR2 SYDVKM. CDR3 in DNA: TGTGCCAGCAGTCAGGGACTAGCGGGAGCTTGGGATACGCAGTATTTT. It translates to CASSQGLAGAWDTQYF.

This chain joins TRBV9 and TRBJ2-1, with 7 bases fitting TRBD2. The CDR3 is 14 amino acids. The germline V gene has CDR1 SGDLS and CDR2 YYNGEE. J lost 7 bases, V lost 6 bases, and 10 bases had no gene match. CDR3 DNA: TGTGCCAGCACCCCGGCGGGAGTGGGGAATGAGCAGTTCTTC. Its translation: CASTPAGVGNEQFF. Filled out from reference TRBV9 and TRBJ2-1, the complete variable domain reads DSGVTQTPKHLITATGQRVTLRCSPRSGDLSVYWYQQSLDQGLQFLIQYYNGEERAKGNILERFSAQQFPDLHSELNLSSLELGDSALYFCASTPAGVGNEQFFGPGTRLTVL.

This chain joins TRBV7-9 and TRBJ2-5, with D possibly being TRBD2 (6 bases). V was clipped by 0 bases and J by 5 bases, with 16 bases between them. Germline V lookup: CDR1 SEHNR, CDR2 FQNEAQ (reference sequence). The CDR3 consists of 16 residues. Here the CDR3 reads CASSLARGGTGETQYF. CDR3 nucleotide sequence: TGTGCCAGCAGCTTAGCGCGGGGTGGAACGGGGGAGACCCAGTACTTC.

V and J are TRBV9 and TRBJ2-1, with 10 positions matching TRBD2. Germline trimming cut 0 bases from V and 8 bases from J; bases unmatched to any gene: 8. The germline gives CDR1 SGDLS, CDR2 YYNGEE. The CDR3 extends over 16 amino acids. The CDR3 loop is CASSVGTSGILYEQFF. CDR3 DNA sequence: TGTGCCAGCAGCGTAGGTACTAGCGGGATTTTATATGAGCAGTTCTTC. Full variable domain (remainder filled in from reference TRBV9 and TRBJ2-1): DSGVTQTPKHLITATGQRVTLRCSPRSGDLSVYWYQQSLDQGLQFLIQYYNGEERAKGNILERFSAQQFPDLHSELNLSSLELGDSALYFCASSVGTSGILYEQFFGPGTRLTVL.

This clone was counted a single time. The chain has TRBV19 and TRBJ2-1; D remains unclear. Trimming took 7 bases from V and 0 from J, leaving 10 bases between them. The CDR3 has 14 residues. Germline CDR1 reads LNHDA; CDR2 reads SQIVND (reference sequence). As DNA, the CDR3 is TGTGCCAGTAATACGAGAAGCTCCTACAATGAGCAGTTCTTC. Translating gives CASNTRSSYNEQFF.

V usage is TRBV27 and J usage is TRBJ1-5, with D unresolved. Between the trimmed V and J ends, which lost 0 bases and 1 base, there was a span of 10 bases. Germline CDR1 is MNHEY and CDR2 is SMNVEV (reference sequence). The CDR3 covers 16 residues. CDR3 nucleotides: TGTGCCAGCAGTTTATCGTGGGGTGAGAGCAATCAGCCCCAGCATTTT. Encoded protein: CASSLSWGESNQPQHF.

This clone was picked up a small number of times. The genes are TRBV7-9 and TRBJ1-5; the D gene is possibly TRBD1 (5 bases). Germline V gene lookup returns CDR1 SEHNR and CDR2 FQNEAQ (reference sequence). The CDR3 is 15 residues long. V was shortened by 5 bases and J by 6 bases, with 17 bases between the two germline ends. The chain's CDR3 is CASSGAGLEGQPQHF. DNA for the CDR3: TGTGCCAGCAGCGGGGCCGGATTAGAAGGTCAGCCCCAGCATTTT.

J is TRBJ1-4 and V is TRBV11-2, with D tentatively TRBD1 (5 bases). Per germline, CDR1 SGHAT and CDR2 FQNNGV. With 1 base removed from V and 6 bases from J, the gap between germline ends came to 21 bases. This CDR3 region has 18 residues. The DNA of the CDR3 is TGTGCCAGCAGCTTAGGGTTGAGGACAAGGGGCGCAGATGAAAAACTGTTTTTT. Translation gives CASSLGLRTRGADEKLFF.

The chain has TRBV2 and TRBJ2-7; 11 bases fit TRBD2. There are 16 residues in the CDR3. After removal of 1 base from V and 1 base from J, the junction contained 3 bases not matched to a gene. Germline CDR1 is SNHLY and CDR2 is FYNNEI. CDR3 sequence reads: CASSEELAGVSYEQYF. In nucleotides, the CDR3 is TGTGCCAGCAGTGAAGAACTAGCGGGAGTATCCTACGAGCAGTACTTC.

The chain uses TRBV7-9 and TRBJ2-3; D gene unclear. This CDR3 has 13 residues. Trimming took off 7 bases at V and 0 bases at J, with 8 bases between the two ends. In germline, CDR1 is SEHNR, CDR2 FQNEAQ (reference sequence). This CDR3 reads CASTATSTDTQYF. Here the CDR3 DNA reads TGTGCCAGCACCGCTACTAGCACAGATACGCAGTATTTT.

This chain links TRBV28 with TRBJ2-5; D possibly matches TRBD1 or TRBD2 (6 bases each). Germline V CDR1 and CDR2: MDHEN, SYDVKM. CDR3 length: 15 residues. The V end lost 6 bases, the J end lost 7 bases, and 21 bases lay between the germline ends. CDR3 amino acids: CASRRPSGGVGTQYF. DNA for the CDR3: TGTGCCAGCAGGCGACCCTCCGGGGGCGTGGGGACCCAGTACTTC.

The CDR3 DNA follows: TGTGCCGGTTCGGGTCCGCAAACGAATGAAAAACTGTTTTTT. Translating it yields CAGSGPQTNEKLFF. The chain links TRBV28 to TRBJ1-4, with D hard to call. CDR3 length equals 14 residues. The germline V gene has CDR1 MDHEN and CDR2 SYDVKM. With 11 bases removed from V and 5 bases from J, the gap between germline ends came to 18 bases. The full variable domain, its missing parts supplied by reference TRBV28 and TRBJ1-4, is DVKVTQSSRYLVKRTGEKVFLECVQDMDHENMFWYRQDPGLGLRLIYFSYDVKMKEKGDIPEGYSVSREKKERFSLILESASTNQTSMYLCAGSGPQTNEKLFFGSGTQLSVL.

This clone has only one observation. The rearrangement joins TRBV27 to TRBJ2-7; tentative D call: TRBD2 (6 bases). This CDR3 has 13 residues. Trimming pared 5 bases from V and 2 bases from J, leaving 10 bases between. Germline values: CDR1 MNHEY, CDR2 SMNVEV (reference sequence). The CDR3: CASSPAGPYEQYF. As DNA, the CDR3 is TGTGCCAGCAGTCCAGCGGGCCCCTACGAGCAGTACTTC.

The chain joins TRBV7-8 to TRBJ2-1; no clear D gene. The CDR3 loop spans 12 amino acids. Trimming took 7 bases from V and 7 from J, leaving 11 bases between them. Germline lookup yields CDR1 SGHVS and CDR2 FQNEAQ. Here the CDR3 DNA reads TGTGCCAGCACCCCGAAGTCTAATGAGCAGTTCTTC. The encoded protein is CASTPKSNEQFF.

V gene TRBV18 combines with J gene TRBJ1-3; D not resolved. The CDR3 is 18 residues long. The V end lost 3 bases, the J end lost 2 bases, and 20 bases lay between the germline ends. From germline, CDR1 is KGHSH and CDR2 LQKENI. DNA of the CDR3: TGTGCCAGCTCACCCCAGCCTAGGTTGGCCGTAACTGGAAACACCATATATTTT. It yields the protein CASSPQPRLAVTGNTIYF.

The V call is TRBV4-1, the J call TRBJ1-5; D uncertain. The germline V and J ends were trimmed by 0 bases and 7 bases, with 7 bases remaining between them. The CDR3 loop spans 13 amino acids. Germline V lookup: CDR1 MGHRA, CDR2 YSYEKL. In DNA form, the CDR3 reads TGCGCCAGCAGCCAAGATCGTCACCAGCCCCAGCATTTT. Protein sequence: CASSQDRHQPQHF.

In this sample, this clone turned up once. The chain couples TRBV9 to TRBJ2-1; maybe TRBD2 (6 bases). Between the trimmed V and J ends, which lost 4 bases and 8 bases, there was a span of 22 bases. Germline V gives CDR1 SGDLS, CDR2 YYNGEE. The CDR3 has 16 residues. In nucleotides, the CDR3 is TGTGCCAGCAGCATAAGGGGAGGTCTTAAGTATGATGAGCAGTTCTTC. It is translated as CASSIRGGLKYDEQFF.

This clone was counted between two and nine times. This chain joins TRBV7-9 and TRBJ1-3, with D unresolved. Germline values: CDR1 SEHNR, CDR2 FQNEAQ (reference sequence). The CDR3 is 12 amino acids. V lost 5 bases and J lost 2, with 4 bases in between. This chain's CDR3 is CASSLAGNTIYF. In nucleotides, the CDR3 is TGTGCCAGCAGCCTCGCTGGAAACACCATATATTTT.

V is TRBV30 and J is TRBJ2-7, with 9 bases matching TRBD2. The CDR3 is 16 residues long. The germline V gene has CDR1 GTSNPN and CDR2 SVGIG (reference sequence). V trimming: 0 bases; J trimming: 3 bases; junction bases outside the gene matches: 9. CDR3 coding DNA: TGTGCCTGGAGTGTTAAAGGGGCGGGAGGGAACTACGAGCAGTACTTC. Protein product: CAWSVKGAGGNYEQYF.

The chain joins TRBV6-5 to TRBJ1-2, with a tentative D call TRBD1 (5 bases). The CDR3 consists of 14 residues. Trimming removed 2 bases at V and 1 base at J, with 8 bases between. From germline, CDR1 is MNHEY and CDR2 SVGAGI. Here the CDR3 DNA reads TGTGCCAGCAGTTACCGGGGCGGTAACTATGGCTACACCTTC. This encodes CASSYRGGNYGYTF.

The rearrangement joins TRBV6-1 to TRBJ1-1; D gene unclear. Germline values: CDR1 MNHNS, CDR2 SASEGT. V was shortened by 2 bases and J by 0 bases, with 10 bases between the two germline ends. The CDR3 is made up of 15 amino acids. The CDR3 bases are TGTGCCAGCAGTGAACTAGGCGTTTTGAACACTGAAGCTTTCTTT. As protein: CASSELGVLNTEAFF.

Details on this clone: Other DNA sequences of this sample code for an identical CDR3. The chain combines TRBV28 with TRBJ2-7, with TRBD2 identical over 9 bases. CDR1 MDHEN and CDR2 SYDVKM come from the germline V gene. Trimming cost V 6 bases and J 3 bases; bases outside gene matches: 3. There are 13 residues in the CDR3. The CDR3 is CASRGTSSYEQYF. The CDR3 DNA sequence: TGTGCCAGCAGGGGGACTAGCAGCTACGAGCAGTACTTC.

V gene TRBV13 combines with J gene TRBJ2-3, with a tentative D call TRBD2 (5 bases). V dropped 4 bases and J dropped 4 bases, with 12 bases sitting between them. Germline V gene data show CDR1 as PRHDT and CDR2 as FYEKMQ (reference sequence). CDR3 length equals 14 residues. CDR3 DNA sequence: TGTGCCAGCAGCTCCGGTGTGGGAGCAGATACGCAGTATTTT. Residues: CASSSGVGADTQYF.

The chain employs TRBV6-5 and TRBJ2-7; 8 bases are a match to TRBD1. V gave up 6 bases and J gave up 3 bases; unmatched junction bases: 10. This CDR3 contains 15 residues. Germline-derived CDR1 and CDR2 are MNHEY and SVGAGI. The CDR3 region has the DNA TGTGCCAGCAGGCGCCGACAGGGGACGGGCTACGAGCAGTACTTC. Residues: CASRRRQGTGYEQYF.

The chain combines TRBV6-1 with TRBJ2-3; 9 bases line up with TRBD2. The CDR3 has 19 amino acids. Germline V lookup: CDR1 MNHNS, CDR2 SASEGT. V shed 4 bases and J 3 bases; nucleotides not matched to a gene: 17. The CDR3 loop reads CASSGGSGSVIDWTDTQYF. The CDR3 DNA sequence: TGTGCCAGCAGTGGAGGTAGCGGGAGCGTGATAGATTGGACAGATACGCAGTATTTT.

The chain employs TRBV7-8 and TRBJ2-3, with 10 positions matching TRBD2. The CDR3 totals 15 residues. CDR1 SGHVS and CDR2 FQNEAQ come from the germline V gene. The trim removed 5 bases at V and 4 bases at J, leaving 6 bases unmatched. This CDR3 reads CASSLSGRRADTQYF. CDR3 DNA: TGTGCCAGCAGCCTTAGCGGGAGGCGCGCAGATACGCAGTATTTT.

Details on this clone: It differs at one base from a far larger clone, so likely a read error. The chain carries TRBV5-3 and TRBJ2-7, with D maybe TRBD1 (5 bases). TRBV5-3 is labeled an ORF, and its function is uncertain. CDR3 length: 16 amino acids. The ends were cut back, 2 bases at V and 2 bases at J, with 17 bases in the middle. In nucleotides, the CDR3 is TGTGCCAGAAGCTTAGAATATAGCTACAGGCCCTACGAGCAGTACTTC. Protein product: CARSLEYSYRPYEQYF.

The chain joins TRBV19 to TRBJ2-7; D not resolved. The CDR3 sequence is 15 residues long. The germline gives CDR1 LNHDA, CDR2 SQIVND (reference sequence). Trimming left V 10 bases short and J 1 base short, with 20 bases between. The CDR3 spells CATAIPGDLSYEQYF. In DNA form, the CDR3 reads TGTGCCACCGCGATCCCCGGTGACCTATCCTACGAGCAGTACTTC.

The chain carries TRBV7-9 and TRBJ1-2; D gene ambiguous. Germline values: CDR1 SEHNR, CDR2 FQNEAQ (reference sequence). Trimming stripped 2 bases from V and 2 bases from J, with 9 bases between. The CDR3 consists of 14 residues. The CDR3 nucleotides read TGTGCCAGCAGCTTACCAGACATAAACTATGGCTACACCTTC. Translated: CASSLPDINYGYTF.

The chain has TRBV14 and TRBJ2-1; tentatively, D is TRBD1 or TRBD2 (5 bases each). The V gene's germline CDR1 is SGHDN and CDR2 FVKESK. V shed 4 bases and J shed 9 bases, with 10 bases lying between them. CDR3 length equals 12 residues. This CDR3 reads CASSPGPGEQFF. The CDR3 DNA reads TGTGCCAGCAGCCCGGGGCCGGGTGAGCAGTTCTTC.

The chain employs TRBV28 and TRBJ1-2; maybe TRBD1 (6 bases). Germline V CDR1 and CDR2: MDHEN, SYDVKM. Trimming removed 7 bases from V and 3 bases from J, with 21 bases in between. The CDR3 has 16 residues. CDR3 nucleotides: TGTGCCAGCATTGGGGTCCCAGGGGAGACGGACTATGGCTACACCTTC. Protein sequence: CASIGVPGETDYGYTF.